This entry lists 24 T cell receptor beta chains sequenced from one sample in a study of T cell repertoires in cytomegalovirus infection. Using its own MiXCR run on the reads, TCRdb lists one record per CDR3 protein. The profile shows approximately 240,000 distinct CDR3 sequences, 9% to 15% of them singletons. Sequenced input: PBMCs. Receptors were obtained from a human donor in good health (CMV status not recorded). Some clones in this sample may be carry-over from other donors' samples.

With regard to this clonotype: Germline and junction disagree at one end, which may indicate a read error. The CDR3 spells CASSGTSGGITWELFF. CDR3 coding DNA: TGTGCCAGCAGTGGGACTAGCGGGGGGATCACCTGGGAGCTGTTTTTT. This chain joins TRBV2 and TRBJ2-2; TRBD2 matches 14 bases. This CDR3 has 16 amino acids. Germline-derived CDR1 and CDR2 are SNHLY and FYNNEI.

There are many counts of this clonotype. The chain recombines TRBV5-1 with TRBJ2-3; the match to TRBD1 covers 9 bases. The V gene's germline CDR1 is SGHRS and CDR2 YFSETQ. V shed 0 bases and J 2 bases; nucleotides not matched to a gene: 1. This CDR3 contains 15 residues. CDR3 DNA sequence: TGCGCCAGCAGCTTGGCACAGGGGGCCACAGATACGCAGTATTTT. Protein product: CASSLAQGATDTQYF.

There are a few counts of this clonotype. This rearrangement joins TRBV2 to TRBJ2-3; 12 bases agree with TRBD2. Per germline, CDR1 SNHLY and CDR2 FYNNEI. J lost 0 bases, V lost 2 bases, and 6 bases had no gene match. The CDR3 is 18 amino acids. In DNA form, the CDR3 reads TGTGCCAGCAGTGAAAAGGCCGGGACTAGCGGGAGCACAGATACGCAGTATTTT. Translated, it gives CASSEKAGTSGSTDTQYF.

The CDR3 loop is CATSRDSAGELFF. The CDR3 nucleotides are TGTGCCACCAGCAGAGATTCGGCCGGGGAGCTGTTTTTT. The chain couples TRBV15 to TRBJ2-2; D uncertain. V lost 0 bases to trimming and J lost 6 bases, with 5 bases between them. Per the germline V gene, CDR1 is LNHNV and CDR2 is YYDKDF (reference sequence). The CDR3 runs 13 residues.

Many counts were recorded for this clonotype. This chain uses TRBV12-3 or TRBV12-4 with TRBJ2-7; TRBD2 agrees at 8 bases. V gave up 5 bases and J gave up 6 bases; unmatched junction bases: 9. The CDR3 covers 14 residues. CDR3 DNA: TGTGCCAGCAGTCCTCCCGGGGGGGCAGGCGAGCAGTACTTC. Amino acid sequence: CASSPPGGAGEQYF.

This clonotype was seen a handful of times. CDR3 residues: CASSQERWSNNEQFF. CDR3 DNA sequence: TGCGCCAGCAGCCAGGAAAGGTGGTCTAACAATGAGCAGTTCTTC. The V call is TRBV4-3, the J call TRBJ2-1; D ambiguous. Trimming stripped 3 bases from V and 5 bases from J, with 14 bases between. The CDR3 consists of 15 residues. Germline CDR1 LGHNA, CDR2 YSLEER.

In the case of this clonotype: No DNA is shown, since the ends of the CDR3 on it are uncertain; the CDR3 is the one TCRdb lists. The genes are TRBV27 and TRBJ1-1; the table's D call, TRBD1, was not checked against the DNA. With termini counted, the CDR3 has 18 amino acids. Germline V gene lookup returns CDR1 MNHEY and CDR2 SMNVEV (reference sequence). CDR3 sequence reads: CASSSSGHRGRRDTEAFF.

This clonotype showed up just a few times. The chain combines TRBV19 with TRBJ1-1; the D gene is possibly TRBD1 (5 bases). V lost 3 bases, J lost 4 bases, and 12 bases lay in between. The CDR3 has 14 residues. Germline CDR1 is LNHDA and CDR2 is SQIVND (reference sequence). The CDR3 nucleotides read TGTGCCAGTAGTATGAAGGCAGGGACCACTGAAGCTTTCTTT. It codes for CASSMKAGTTEAFF.

The table lists this clonotype with a few counts. V and J are TRBV29-1 and TRBJ2-7; 8 bases fit TRBD1. V gave up 0 bases and J gave up 3 bases; unmatched junction bases: 4. Looked up from germline, CDR1 is SQVTM and CDR2 is ANQGSEA. This CDR3 spans 14 amino acids. CDR3 bases: TGCAGCGTTGAAGATGGGACAGGCCTCTACGAGCAGTACTTC. It encodes CSVEDGTGLYEQYF.

The chain carries TRBV7-3 and TRBJ2-1; 9 nucleotides line up with TRBD2. The trim removed 5 bases at V and 10 bases at J, leaving 12 bases unmatched. Germline V lookup: CDR1 SGHTA, CDR2 FQGTGA. The CDR3 loop spans 15 amino acids. DNA for the CDR3: TGTGCCAGCAGCGCCGGACTAGCGAGTCTTCAGGAGCAGTTCTTC. It yields the protein CASSAGLASLQEQFF.

In its sample, this clonotype was seen a few times. This chain links TRBV6-1 with TRBJ2-3; possibly TRBD2 for D (6 bases). V was shortened by 4 bases and J by 2 bases, with 13 bases between the two germline ends. CDR3 length: 15 amino acids. Looked up from germline, CDR1 is MNHNS and CDR2 is SASEGT. CDR3 region: CASSGAGSLTDTQYF. The CDR3 DNA sequence: TGTGCCAGCAGTGGGGCGGGGTCCCTCACAGATACGCAGTATTTT.

The V gene is TRBV25-1, the J gene TRBJ1-5; D is undetermined. The V and J ends lost 8 bases and 4 bases respectively, with 12 bases between them. Germline V gives CDR1 MGHDK, CDR2 SYGVNS. This CDR3 comprises 13 residues. CDR3 residues: CASQRGFNQPQHF. The CDR3 nucleotides are TGTGCCAGCCAACGAGGCTTTAATCAGCCCCAGCATTTT.

This clonotype showed up many times. The V gene is TRBV28, the J gene TRBJ1-1, with a weak D call TRBD1 (6 bases). V lost 5 bases and J lost 10, with 17 bases in between. The CDR3 loop spans 13 amino acids. From germline, CDR1 is MDHEN and CDR2 SYDVKM. The CDR3: CASSKTGLVGAFF. In nucleotides, the CDR3 is TGTGCCAGCAGTAAGACAGGCCTCGTAGGAGCTTTCTTT.

This chain joins TRBV25-1 and TRBJ2-7; 7 nucleotides match TRBD1. This CDR3 contains 14 residues. After removal of 8 bases from V and 0 bases from J, the junction contained 7 bases not matched to a gene. Germline lookup yields CDR1 MGHDK and CDR2 SYGVNS. The CDR3: CASGRTGVSYEQYF. The CDR3 DNA sequence: TGTGCCAGCGGGCGGACAGGAGTCTCCTACGAGCAGTACTTC.

The chain has TRBV19 and TRBJ2-5, with TRBD2 matching 9 bases. J was trimmed by 5 bases and V by 5 bases; bases with no gene match: 6. CDR3 length equals 14 residues. CDR1 and CDR2 (germline): LNHDA, SQIVND (reference sequence). The CDR3 spells CASSSTAGGETQYF. The CDR3 DNA reads TGTGCCAGTAGTTCCACGGCGGGAGGGGAGACCCAGTACTTC. Based on the CDR3 plus reference TRBV19 and TRBJ2-5, the full variable domain is DGGITQSPKYLFRKEGQNVTLSCEQNLNHDAMYWYRQDPGQGLRLIYYSQIVNDFQKGDIAEGYSVSREKKESFPLTVTSAQKNPTAFYLCASSSTAGGETQYFGPGTRLLVL.

The chain carries TRBV28 and TRBJ1-2; D remains ambiguous. Trimming took off 5 bases at V and 4 bases at J, with 17 bases between the two ends. CDR3 size: 15 residues. From germline, CDR1 is MDHEN and CDR2 SYDVKM. CDR3 bases: TGTGCCAGCAGTCCCTTGGGTTCGGTTACCTATGGCTACACCTTC. Its protein is CASSPLGSVTYGYTF.

This clonotype has at least ten counts. The chain carries TRBV7-2 and TRBJ2-3; 13 positions match TRBD2. V lost 5 bases and J lost 1; bases outside the gene matches: 6. The length of the CDR3 is 17 residues. Germline CDR1 and CDR2: SGHTA and FQGNSA. The CDR3 coding sequence is TGTGCCAGCAGCGCGCGACTAGCGGGGGGTCGCACAGATACGCAGTATTTT. Its protein is CASSARLAGGRTDTQYF.

The chain recombines TRBV12-3 or TRBV12-4 with TRBJ2-7; 10 positions agree with TRBD1. Trimming cost V 7 bases and J 3 bases; bases outside gene matches: 6. The CDR3 is 14 amino acids. As DNA, the CDR3 is TGTGCCAGCAAGCGGACAGGGGGTATCTACGAGCAGTACTTC. Protein sequence: CASKRTGGIYEQYF.

The gene calls are TRBV20-1 and TRBJ1-1, with D unresolved. The germline CDR1 and CDR2 sequences are DFQATT and SNEGSKA (reference sequence). The CDR3 consists of 12 residues. V was shortened by 3 bases and J by 1 base, with 6 bases between the two germline ends. For the CDR3, the DNA is TGCAGTGCTAGTCAACAGAACACTGAAGCTTTCTTT. Its protein is CSASQQNTEAFF.

This clonotype was seen at least ten times. This chain connects TRBV6-2 or TRBV6-3 to TRBJ2-5; 13 nucleotides line up with TRBD2. Germline V CDR1 and CDR2: MNHEY, SVGEGT. V gave up 6 bases and J gave up 5 bases; unmatched junction bases: 3. The CDR3 sequence is 14 residues long. In DNA, the CDR3 is TGTGCCAGCAGACGGACTAGCGGGAGTGAGACCCAGTACTTC. It specifies CASRRTSGSETQYF.

This clonotype was seen only once. The chain links TRBV19 to TRBJ1-1; D is uncertain. Per germline, CDR1 LNHDA and CDR2 SQIVND (reference sequence). The V end lost 0 bases, the J end lost 3 bases, and 11 bases lay between the germline ends. This CDR3 region has 15 residues. As DNA, the CDR3 is TGTGCCAGTAGTATAGAAGCGGGCGGTGACACTGAAGCTTTCTTT. Protein product: CASSIEAGGDTEAFF.

The chain links TRBV29-1 to TRBJ2-1; tentatively, D is TRBD1 (5 bases). The germline gives CDR1 SQVTM, CDR2 ANQGSEA. The germline V and J ends were trimmed by 2 bases and 8 bases, with 16 bases remaining between them. CDR3 length: 14 amino acids. The CDR3 DNA sequence: TGCAGCGTTGAATGGGGCCTCTTTGTGGATGAGCAGTTCTTC. Its translation is CSVEWGLFVDEQFF.

This clonotype was counted many times. V and J are TRBV7-9 and TRBJ1-2, with TRBD1 matching over 7 bases. This CDR3 has 14 residues. In germline, CDR1 is SEHNR, CDR2 FQNEAQ (reference sequence). V lost 5 bases to trimming and J lost 5 bases; unmatched junction nucleotides: 8. CDR3 in DNA: TGTGCCAGCAGCCCACGACAGGGAGTATATGGCTACACCTTC. This gives the protein CASSPRQGVYGYTF.

A few counts support this clonotype. V and J are TRBV3-1 and TRBJ1-2; D is unclear. Germline values: CDR1 LGHDT, CDR2 YNNKEL (reference sequence). V dropped 0 bases and J dropped 2 bases, with 10 bases sitting between them. This CDR3 is 15 amino acids long. In DNA, the CDR3 is TGTGCCAGCAGCCAAGATAGGACGGACAACTATGGCTACACCTTC. Protein: CASSQDRTDNYGYTF.